The rows below give T cell receptor beta chains drawn from one sample of a study of molecular identifiers for immune sequencing clone quantification. TCRdb reprocessed the PCR reads via MiXCR and lists one record per CDR3 protein. The sample has approximately 680,000 distinct CDR3 sequences, less than 30% seen once. The sample was naive CD8+ T cells from blood, with Jurkat cell RNA spiked in. These receptors all come from a human donor in good health. Some libraries in this study had Jurkat cell RNA spiked in. CDR3s include the opening cysteine and the closing phenylalanine or tryptophan. A D gene is named only where the DNA matches it firmly. Rows give clone size only sometimes, using once, few, many, or a class for an expanded clone.

d_call,v_call,clone_size,j_call,cdr3_nt,cdr3_aa
TRBD1,TRBV7-9,many,TRBJ1-1,TGTGCCAGCAGCCGGGGACAGGGGGTAACCACTGAAGCTTTCTTT,CASSRGQGVTTEAFF
TRBD1,TRBV7-9,many,TRBJ2-7,TGTGCCAGCAGCTTAGAGCCGGGACAGGGGTACGAGCAGTACTTC,CASSLEPGQGYEQYF
TRBD2,TRBV19,-,TRBJ2-1,TGTGCCAGTAGTGCCTCTAGCGGGGGGCACTACAATGAGCAGTTCTTC,CASSASSGGHYNEQFF
TRBD1,TRBV6-5,-,TRBJ2-7,TGTGCCAGCAGTTACCGGGACAGTACCTACGAGCAGTACTTC,CASSYRDSTYEQYF
-,TRBV30,-,TRBJ2-4,TGTGCCTGGTCCCCGGGGGTAGCCAAAAACATTCAGTACTTC,CAWSPGVAKNIQYF
-,TRBV4-2,few,TRBJ1-2,TGTGCCAGCAGCCCATGGGCAGGAGAGGTGGATGGCTACACCTTC,CASSPWAGEVDGYTF
-,TRBV9,few,TRBJ2-3,TGTGCCAGCAGCGTAGATGGGGACCTCACAGATACGCAGTATTTT,CASSVDGDLTDTQYF
TRBD2,TRBV7-2,many,TRBJ2-4,TGTGCCAGCAGCTTATTTTATCCTAGCGGGGGGACTGTGAAGGCCAAAAACATTCAGTACTTC,CASSLFYPSGGTVKAKNIQYF
-,TRBV19,few,TRBJ1-1,TGTGCCAGTAGCTTGACAGAGAGCACTGAAGCTTTCTTT,CASSLTESTEAFF
-,TRBV6-5,few,TRBJ2-5,TGTGCCAGCAGTGACCGGCCCCCCAAGGCCCAGTACTTC,CASSDRPPKAQYF
TRBD2,TRBV9,few,TRBJ2-5,TGTGCCAGCAGCGGACTAGCGGGGGGAAACCAAGAGACCCAGTACTTC,CASSGLAGGNQETQYF
-,TRBV6-5,many,TRBJ2-3,TGTGCCAGCAGTTACTCGGGTCAGCGTACAGATACGCAGTATTTT,CASSYSGQRTDTQYF
TRBD1,TRBV27,-,TRBJ1-1,TGTGCCAGCAGTCCCCGGACAGGGGGTGTCGACACTGAAGCTTTCTTT,CASSPRTGGVDTEAFF
-,TRBV12-3/TRBV12-4,many,TRBJ1-2,TGTGCCAGCAGTTTGGGAGGGGCCCATGGCTACACCTTC,CASSLGGAHGYTF
TRBD2,TRBV25-1,many,TRBJ2-7,TGTGCCAGCAGCCCAGCGGGGGGGTCCCGCGAGCAGTACTTC,CASSPAGGSREQYF
TRBD2,TRBV5-4,few,TRBJ2-1,TGTGCCAGCAGCCCAGGGACTAGCGGGAGTCCACCTCTTGACAATGAGCAGTTCTTC,CASSPGTSGSPPLDNEQFF
-,TRBV6-6,many,TRBJ2-3,TGTGCCAGCAGCCCTACGCCCTCAGATACGCAGTATTTT,CASSPTPSDTQYF
-,TRBV14,many,TRBJ1-1,TGTGCCAGCAGCCCAGATACCCCAGCGGACACTGAAGCTTTCTTT,CASSPDTPADTEAFF
-,TRBV20-1,many,TRBJ1-4,TGCAGTGCTCCGATCCTGGGCCCGCTTAATGAAAAACTGTTTTTT,CSAPILGPLNEKLFF
TRBD2,TRBV7-7,many,TRBJ2-3,TGTGCCAGCAGCTTAGTAGCGGGGGGCCAAGATACGCAGTATTTT,CASSLVAGGQDTQYF
-,TRBV29-1,-,TRBJ2-3,TGCAGCGTTGGTTATGCGACAGCGGGCACAGATACGCAGTATTTT,CSVGYATAGTDTQYF
TRBD1,TRBV5-1,few,TRBJ1-1,TGCGCCAGCAGTTTCATCGGACAGGGGAGCACTGAAGCTTTCTTT,CASSFIGQGSTEAFF
-,TRBV7-9,-,TRBJ2-7,TGTGCCAGCAGCGGCCCGGACAGTGACTCCTACGAGCAGTACTTC,CASSGPDSDSYEQYF
-,TRBV4-3,-,TRBJ1-3,TGCGCCAGCAGCCAACAGTGGGGATCTGGAAACACCATATATTTT,CASSQQWGSGNTIYF
TRBD1,TRBV2,-,TRBJ2-7,TGTGCCAGCACCGGAACGGGACAGTCGATCTACGAGCAGTACTTC,CASTGTGQSIYEQYF
TRBD1,TRBV27,many,TRBJ2-1,TGTGCCAGCAGTTTATGGGCAGGGGGTGACAATGAGCAGTTCTTC,CASSLWAGGDNEQFF
TRBD2,TRBV7-2,few,TRBJ2-3,TGTGCCAGCAGCTTCGAAGCGGGAGGGACAGATACGCAGTATTTT,CASSFEAGGTDTQYF
TRBD1,TRBV30,many,TRBJ2-2,TGTGCCTGGAGTGTACCGGGACAGGGCATCACCGGGGAGCTGTTTTTT,CAWSVPGQGITGELFF
-,TRBV5-3,-,TRBJ2-7,TGTGCCAGCAGCCCGAATCCCGGGGCCAGGGGCTACGAGCAGTACTTC,CASSPNPGARGYEQYF
-,TRBV6-5,-,TRBJ1-5,TGTGCCAGCAGTCAGTCCTTGGGTGGTCAGCCCCAGCATTTT,CASSQSLGGQPQHF
-,TRBV7-9,few,TRBJ2-5,TGTGCCAGCAGCTCGGACAGACCCCAGGAGACCCAGTACTTC,CASSSDRPQETQYF
-,TRBV7-9,many,TRBJ2-6,TGTGCCAGCAGCTTAGCCCAGGGGACGGGGGCCAACGTCCTGACTTTC,CASSLAQGTGANVLTF
-,TRBV2,few,TRBJ1-5,TGTGCCAGCAGTGGGATGGGGGGGGATCAGCCCCAGCATTTT,CASSGMGGDQPQHF
-,TRBV5-4,many,TRBJ2-7,TGTGCCAGCAGCAGGACCCCCCGGGGCTCCTACGAGCAGTACTTC,CASSRTPRGSYEQYF
TRBD2,TRBV13,few,TRBJ2-3,TGTGCCAGCAGCCCCCAGACTAGCGGGAGCTCCAGCACAGATACGCAGTATTTT,CASSPQTSGSSSTDTQYF
TRBD2,TRBV5-1,few,TRBJ2-1,TGCGCCAGCAGCTTCCTAGCGGGAGGCGTAGATGAGCAGTTCTTC,CASSFLAGGVDEQFF
-,TRBV27,-,TRBJ1-1,TGTGTCAGCAGTTTCGGCACTGAAGCTTTCTTT,CVSSFGTEAFF
TRBD2,TRBV7-9,-,TRBJ2-7,TGTGCCGGCAGCTCCCCCGGACTAGCGAGCGAGCAGTACTTC,CAGSSPGLASEQYF
TRBD2,TRBV11-2,many,TRBJ2-3,TGTGCCAGCAGCAAATCCTGGACTAGCGGCGCTACGCAGTATTTT,CASSKSWTSGATQYF
-,TRBV4-3,-,TRBJ2-7,TGCGCCAGCAGCCAAGATAGGCAGGGAGGCGAGCAGCACTTC,CASSQDRQGGEQHF
-,TRBV4-1,many,TRBJ2-1,TGCGCCAGCAGCCAAGTCGATGGGACATACAATGAGCAGTTCTTC,CASSQVDGTYNEQFF
-,TRBV19,-,TRBJ2-3,TGTGCCAGTAGTATAGGCTGGGATACGCAGTATTTT,CASSIGWDTQYF
-,TRBV5-6,-,TRBJ1-5,TGTGCCAGCAGCTTGGTGACAGTGGAGAATCAGCCCCAGCAGTTT,CASSLVTVENQPQQF
-,TRBV12-3/TRBV12-4,few,TRBJ2-3,TGTGCCAGCTCAGGGGCTAGGGCCGGAAGCACAGATACGCAGTATTTT,CASSGARAGSTDTQYF
-,TRBV7-2,-,TRBJ1-2,TGTGCCAGCAGCGCTACAGTAAACTATGGCTACACCTTC,CASSATVNYGYTF
-,TRBV20-1,many,TRBJ2-7,TGCAGTGCTAGAGGTTTTGGTGCCTACGAGCAGTACTTC,CSARGFGAYEQYF
TRBD2,TRBV4-1,many,TRBJ2-7,TGCGCCAGCAGCTGGAGGACTAGCGGGACCTACGAGCAGTACTTC,CASSWRTSGTYEQYF
TRBD1,TRBV5-6,few,TRBJ1-4,TGTGCCAGCAGATTCGCACAGGGGGGCGTAGCTAATGAAAAACTGTTTTTT,CASRFAQGGVANEKLFF
-,TRBV4-1,-,TRBJ2-7,TGCGCCAGCAGCCTCCTCATCGCCGGGCCGGGAGAGGGGGATCGATCCTACGAGCAGTACTTC,CASSLLIAGPGEGDRSYEQYF
-,TRBV29-1,many,TRBJ2-1,TGCAGCATCAAAGAGTTCTCCTACAATGAGCAGTTCTTC,CSIKEFSYNEQFF
-,TRBV11-2,-,TRBJ2-7,TGTGCCAGCGGGGACCAGAGCTCCTACGAGCAGTACTTC,CASGDQSSYEQYF
-,TRBV11-3,few,TRBJ2-7,TGTGCCAGCAGCTTCGGCGTGAGGAACGAGCAGTACTTC,CASSFGVRNEQYF